What follows describes a single T cell receptor beta chain. This sample is part of a study of technical replicates of blood from several donors. Libraries were prepared by immunoSEQ multiplex PCR; TCRdb keeps only in-frame clonotypes and omits some of them. Found here are 75,000 to 100,000 clones, about 93% of them singletons; the top ten hold 0.27%. The CDR3 length is 16 residues. The trim removed 5 bases at V and 2 bases at J, leaving 6 bases unmatched. In germline, CDR1 is MNHEY, CDR2 SMNVEV (reference sequence). Sequenced material: T cells isolated from PBMCs. J is TRBJ2-7 and V is TRBV27; 13 nucleotides line up with TRBD2. This receptor was obtained from a human donor in good health. The CDR3 DNA is TGTGCCAGCAGTCTCCGGGGGACTAGCGGGGCCTACGAGCAGTACTTC. Protein: CASSLRGTSGAYEQYF.